This passage covers 29 T cell receptor beta chains from one sample sequenced in a study of blood T cells in healthy people across ages. A second about 7 to 11 cycle PCR used barcoded and J-beta primers. TCRdb recomputed calls from the 5' RACE reads with MiXCR, one row per CDR3 protein. The table lists more than 450,000 distinct CDR3 sequences, around 27% of them singletons, with approximately 3.6% in the top ten. The data were also submitted as part of a second study, on T cells of mothers and their children.

Sequencing was carried out using blood. The receptors stem from a boy aged 2 to 10 in good health.

The V call is TRBV4-2, the J call TRBJ2-3; TRBD2 aligns across 10 bases. Per the germline V gene, CDR1 is LGHNA and CDR2 is YNFKEQ. V dropped 1 base and J dropped 3; count of bases not matched to a gene: 4. The CDR3 sequence is 16 residues long. The CDR3 sequence: CASSQVAGGGTDTQYF. The CDR3 bases are TGTGCCAGCAGCCAAGTAGCGGGGGGAGGAACAGATACGCAGTATTTT.

The genes are TRBV18 and TRBJ1-4; TRBD1 might be the D (5 bases). The V end lost 3 bases, the J end lost 4 bases, and 12 bases lay between the germline ends. The CDR3 runs to 15 residues. CDR1 is KGHSH and CDR2 is LQKENI in the germline V gene. CDR3 DNA: TGTGCCAGCTCACCGTCCGGGGCCCGTAATGAAAAACTGTTTTTT. It is translated as CASSPSGARNEKLFF.

The chain links TRBV13 to TRBJ2-2, with 8 bases that match TRBD1. J lost 5 bases, V lost 5 bases, and 4 bases had no gene match. The length of the CDR3 is 14 residues. Germline V gene sequence: CDR1 PRHDT, CDR2 FYEKMQ (reference sequence). CDR3 DNA: TGTGCCAGCAGCCTGCGGACAGGGACCGGGGAGCTGTTTTTT. It codes for CASSLRTGTGELFF.

The DNA of the CDR3 is TGTGCCATCAGTGAGTCGACTAGCGGGAGTTCAGATACGCAGTATTTT. The encoded protein is CAISESTSGSSDTQYF. The V gene is TRBV10-3, the J gene TRBJ2-3; 12 nucleotides agree with TRBD2. The CDR3 has 16 amino acids. Trimming removed 0 bases from V and 4 bases from J; junction bases left unmatched: 2. Germline V lookup: CDR1 ENHRY, CDR2 SYGVKD.

This clonotype has only a few counts. The chain combines TRBV5-1 with TRBJ1-1; no clear D gene. Trimming shortened V by 0 bases and J by 5 bases, and 11 bases separated the two germline ends. The CDR3 totals 14 residues. Germline V gene lookup returns CDR1 SGHRS and CDR2 YFSETQ. The CDR3 reads CASSLELESTEAFF. CDR3 DNA: TGCGCCAGCAGCTTGGAGCTGGAGAGTACTGAAGCTTTCTTT. The variable domain in full, with the rest retrieved from reference TRBV5-1 and TRBJ1-1, is KAGVTQTPRYLIKTRGQQVTLSCSPISGHRSVSWYQQTPGQGLQFLFEYFSETQRNKGNFPGRFSGRQFSNSRSEMNVSTLELGDSALYLCASSLELESTEAFFGQGTRLTVV.

CDR3 DNA: TGCAGTGCTAGAGCCGCAACGGGCAGAACTACTAATGAGCAGTTCTTC. Its translation is CSARAATGRTTNEQFF. V usage is TRBV20-1 and J usage is TRBJ2-1, with D unclear. V was trimmed by 1 base and J by 7 bases, leaving 20 bases between them. Germline assignment: CDR1 DFQATT and CDR2 SNEGSKA (reference sequence). CDR3 length equals 16 residues.

This clonotype was recorded a few times. V usage is TRBV12-3 or TRBV12-4 and J usage is TRBJ2-5; 7 bases align to TRBD1. The CDR3 spans 14 residues. V lost 5 bases to trimming and J lost 5 bases; unmatched junction nucleotides: 8. Here the CDR3 DNA reads TGTGCCAGCAGTGACAGGGCCGATTGGGAGACCCAGTACTTC. This sequence encodes CASSDRADWETQYF.

The sample holds a few counts of this clonotype. This sequence joins TRBV24-1 and TRBJ2-5; 8 nucleotides align to TRBD1. The DNA end lines up better with TRBJ2-1; the J call may be wrong. The CDR3 runs to 11 residues. CDR1 and CDR2 (germline): KGHDR, SFDVKD. The DNA for the CDR3 is TGTGCCACCATGGCAGGGGGCGAGCAGTTCTTC. Translated, it gives CATMAGGEQFF.

The rearrangement joins TRBV6-6 to TRBJ1-2, with TRBD1 matching over 9 bases. Germline V gene lookup returns CDR1 MNHNY and CDR2 SVGAGI (reference sequence). The CDR3 is 15 residues long. J lost 8 bases, V lost 6 bases, and 13 bases had no gene match. DNA for the CDR3: TGTGCCAGCAGCCCCGGACAGGGGAAGACGTGGGGCTACACCTTC. Amino acids: CASSPGQGKTWGYTF.

The chain has TRBV6-5 and TRBJ1-6, with D unresolved. Per germline, CDR1 MNHEY and CDR2 SVGAGI. The CDR3 extends over 13 amino acids. Between the trimmed V and J ends, which lost 10 bases and 7 bases, there was a span of 14 bases. The CDR3 loop reads CANEFSRNSPLHF. The CDR3 nucleotides read TGTGCCAACGAGTTCAGCAGGAATTCACCCCTCCACTTT.

The chain links TRBV4-2 to TRBJ2-5, with D tentatively TRBD2 (5 bases). The CDR3 consists of 15 residues. CDR1 is LGHNA and CDR2 is YNFKEQ in the germline V gene. The V and J ends lost 0 bases and 9 bases respectively, with 17 bases between them. The CDR3 here is CASSQDRGASSAQYF. CDR3 DNA: TGTGCCAGCAGCCAAGATCGGGGAGCTTCCTCCGCCCAGTACTTC.

The gene calls are TRBV6-5 and TRBJ2-4, with D possibly TRBD1 on 6 matching bases. Germline-derived CDR1 and CDR2 are MNHEY and SVGAGI. This CDR3 has 16 residues. V gave up 2 bases and J gave up 0 bases, with 11 bases separating them. CDR3 nucleotides: TGTGCCAGCAGTTACGGGACAAAGACAGCCAAAAACATTCAGTACTTC. It codes for CASSYGTKTAKNIQYF.

This chain uses TRBV5-1 with TRBJ1-4, with TRBD1 as a possible D gene (5 bases). This CDR3 has 13 amino acids. Looked up from germline, CDR1 is SGHRS and CDR2 is YFSETQ. Trimming removed 3 bases at V and 11 bases at J, with 14 bases between. CDR3 in amino acids: CASSSTVGEKLFF. The CDR3, as DNA: TGCGCCAGCAGCTCCACGGTGGGGGAGAAACTGTTTTTT.

This clonotype was counted between two and nine times. The rearrangement joins TRBV12-3 or TRBV12-4 to TRBJ2-5; D unclear. The CDR3 is 14 amino acids. V gave up 2 bases and J gave up 3 bases, with 10 bases separating them. As DNA, the CDR3 is TGTGCCAGCAGTTTAACGATGGCGAAAGAGACCCAGTACTTC. Translation gives CASSLTMAKETQYF.

This sequence joins TRBV11-2 and TRBJ2-7; TRBD2 matches 11 bases. V dropped 5 bases and J dropped 7; count of bases not matched to a gene: 10. Germline CDR1 is SGHAT and CDR2 is FQNNGV. The CDR3 sequence is 15 residues long. The DNA of the CDR3 is TGTGCCAGCAGCCAAACTAGCGGGAGATTGAGGGAGCAGTACTTC. Residues: CASSQTSGRLREQYF.

A few counts support this clonotype. The gene calls are TRBV12-5 and TRBJ2-1; 10 bases agree with TRBD1. J gave up 4 bases and V 5 bases, and 5 bases lay outside the gene matches. This CDR3 is built from 15 residues. Per germline, CDR1 LGHNT and CDR2 FRNRAP. In DNA, the CDR3 is TGTGCTAGTGGTGCCCGGGACAGGGGATACAATGAGCAGTTCTTC. Protein sequence: CASGARDRGYNEQFF.

The rearrangement uses TRBV12-3 or TRBV12-4 and TRBJ2-1, with 11 nucleotides matching TRBD2. There are 14 residues in the CDR3. After removal of 7 bases from V and 5 bases from J, the junction contained 4 bases not matched to a gene. The DNA for the CDR3 is TGTGCCAGCAAGGTAGCGGGGGGGCACAATGAGCAGTTCTTC. This translates into CASKVAGGHNEQFF.

The chain has TRBV25-1 and TRBJ1-2, with D perhaps matching TRBD1 (5 bases). Trimming left V 4 bases short and J 3 bases short, with 18 bases between. The CDR3 loop spans 16 amino acids. CDR1 is MGHDK and CDR2 is SYGVNS in the germline V gene. The CDR3 here is CASSGTLGGQDYGYTF. The DNA for the CDR3 is TGTGCCAGCAGTGGCACTCTGGGGGGTCAGGACTATGGCTACACCTTC.

This clonotype was seen more than once but under ten times. The V call is TRBV10-3, the J call TRBJ2-3, with 9 positions matching TRBD2. With 6 bases clipped from V and 4 bases from J, the junction kept 8 bases outside the gene matches. CDR3 length equals 15 residues. The germline CDR1 and CDR2 sequences are ENHRY and SYGVKD. Here the CDR3 DNA reads TGTGCCATCAGCTCTAGCGGGAATCCTTCAGATACGCAGTATTTT. The encoded protein is CAISSSGNPSDTQYF.

The genes are TRBV3-1 and TRBJ2-7; D ambiguous. The CDR3 consists of 16 residues. Trimming pared 0 bases from V and 0 bases from J, leaving 12 bases between. Per germline, CDR1 LGHDT and CDR2 YNNKEL (reference sequence). The CDR3 region is CASSQDDGWGSYEQYF. CDR3 coding DNA: TGTGCCAGCAGCCAAGATGACGGGTGGGGCTCCTACGAGCAGTACTTC.

This clonotype was detected ten times or more. The genes are TRBV12-3 or TRBV12-4 and TRBJ1-2; no firm D call. The length of the CDR3 is 12 residues. Trimming shortened V by 1 base and J by 8 bases, and 8 bases separated the two germline ends. The CDR3 nucleotides read TGTGCCAGCAGTTTAGGGCAGGCCGGCTACACCTTC. It encodes CASSLGQAGYTF.

The V gene is TRBV2, the J gene TRBJ1-4, with D possibly matching TRBD1 (6 bases). The germline V gene has CDR1 SNHLY and CDR2 FYNNEI. Trimming stripped 3 bases from V and 10 bases from J, with 18 bases between. There are 15 residues in the CDR3. The CDR3, as DNA: TGTGCCAGCAGTGAGAGCGTCAGGGGTTTTGGAAAACTGTTTTTT. It yields the protein CASSESVRGFGKLFF.

This chain joins TRBV6-6 and TRBJ2-7, with a possible D match to TRBD2 (6 bases). The assigned J gene may be wrong: the sequence end matches TRBJ2-1 better. Germline loops: CDR1 MNHNY, CDR2 SVGAGI (reference sequence). The CDR3 spans 14 residues. CDR3 sequence (DNA): TGTGCCAGCAGTTCCTCCCGACTAGGTAATGAGCAGTTCTTC. It specifies CASSSSRLGNEQFF.

There are a few counts of this clonotype. J is TRBJ2-1 and V is TRBV27, with D perhaps TRBD2 (6 bases). The DNA end favors TRBJ2-7, so the J call may be wrong. Germline lookup yields CDR1 MNHEY and CDR2 SMNVEV (reference sequence). There are 15 residues in the CDR3. The CDR3 DNA follows: TGTGCCAGCAGCTCGATTCGCGGGACTGAGTACGAGCAGTACTTC. It yields the protein CASSSIRGTEYEQYF.

This clonotype was recorded once. Here the CDR3 omits its conserved ending phenylalanine or tryptophan, so a read error is the likely source. The V call is TRBV7-2, the J call TRBJ2-1, with TRBD2 identical over 11 bases. This CDR3 has 15 amino acids. The germline gives CDR1 SGHTA, CDR2 FQGNSA. The CDR3 protein is CASSLTSGAYNEQFI. CDR3 in DNA: TGTGCCAGTAGCTTGACTAGCGGGGCTTACAATGAGCAGTTCATC.

The chain couples TRBV5-1 to TRBJ2-1, with a possible D match to TRBD2 (5 bases). V was shortened by 1 base and J by 0 bases, with 11 bases between the two germline ends. The CDR3 sequence is 16 residues long. Germline V gene data show CDR1 as SGHRS and CDR2 as YFSETQ. CDR3 DNA: TGCGCCAGCAGCTTGAATAGAGCGGACTCCTACAATGAGCAGTTCTTC. It translates to CASSLNRADSYNEQFF.

This sequence joins TRBV20-1 and TRBJ2-1; no reliable D call. V lost 3 bases and J lost 0, with 9 bases in between. CDR3 size: 14 residues. Germline CDR1 DFQATT, CDR2 SNEGSKA (reference sequence). CDR3 DNA: TGCAGTGCTAGGAGGCTACCCTCCTACAATGAGCAGTTCTTC. Translation gives CSARRLPSYNEQFF.

Many counts were recorded for this clonotype. The J gene is TRBJ2-5, the V gene TRBV15; D is unclear. The CDR3 is 13 amino acids. The germline gives CDR1 LNHNV, CDR2 YYDKDF (reference sequence). Trimming took 0 bases from V and 1 from J, leaving 3 bases between them. CDR3 sequence reads: CATSRDVQETQYF. In DNA form, the CDR3 reads TGTGCCACCAGCAGAGACGTCCAAGAGACCCAGTACTTC.

On this clonotype: The junction departs from the called germline gene at one end, perhaps through a read error. The chain is built from TRBV6-2 or TRBV6-3 and TRBJ2-1; D ambiguous. Germline V gene lookup returns CDR1 MNHEY and CDR2 SVGEGT. This CDR3 comprises 14 residues. The CDR3 loop is CASSYLAYSNEQFF. The CDR3 coding sequence is TGTGCCAGCAGCTACTTAGCCTACTCGAATGAGCAGTTCTTC.